Only one count was recorded for the clone carrying this T cell receptor (beta chain). Its matching antigen is unknown. One end of the junction does not line up with germline, which may come from a read error. TCRdb reprocessed the reads via MiXCR and lists one record per CDR3 protein. The sample has approximately 750,000 distinct CDR3 sequences; 35% to 40% are singletons. Germline assignment: CDR1 MDHEN and CDR2 SYDVKM. The CDR3 sequence is 16 residues long. The sample belongs to a study of T cell repertoires in cytomegalovirus infection. Study context: Indicated by public TCR beta signatures were CMV infection and matching HLA type.

Broader study findings: Cumulative public TCR beta family frequency identified carriers of CMV plus the relevant HLA. HLA-C-restricted CMV-specific TCR beta clonotypes prevailed in the ex vivo response.

The chain has TRBV28 and TRBJ1-1; TRBD1 is a possible D gene (6 bases). Input material: PBMCs. This clonotype originated in a human donor in good health (CMV status not recorded). Some clones in this sample may be carry-over from other donors' samples. CDR3 protein: CASSSEGEDSGDEALF. Here the CDR3 DNA reads TGTGCCAGCAGTTCCGAAGGTGAGGACAGTGGGGATGAAGCTTTATTT. Full variable domain (rest looked up from reference TRBV28 and TRBJ1-1): DVKVTQSSRYLVKRTGEKVFLECVQDMDHENMFWYRQDPGLGLRLIYFSYDVKMKEKGDIPEGYSVSREKKERFSLILESASTNQTSMYLCASSSEGEDSGDEALFGQGTRLTVV.